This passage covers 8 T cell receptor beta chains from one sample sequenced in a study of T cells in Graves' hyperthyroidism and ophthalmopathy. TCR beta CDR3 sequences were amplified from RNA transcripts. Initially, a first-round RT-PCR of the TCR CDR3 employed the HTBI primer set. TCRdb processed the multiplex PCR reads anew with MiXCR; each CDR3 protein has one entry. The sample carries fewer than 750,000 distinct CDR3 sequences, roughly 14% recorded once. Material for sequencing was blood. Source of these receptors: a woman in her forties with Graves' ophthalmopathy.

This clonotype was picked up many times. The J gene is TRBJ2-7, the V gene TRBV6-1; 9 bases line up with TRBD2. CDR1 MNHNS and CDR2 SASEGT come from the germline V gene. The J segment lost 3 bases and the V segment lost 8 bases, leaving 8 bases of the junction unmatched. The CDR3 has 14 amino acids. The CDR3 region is CASGEREAFYEQYF. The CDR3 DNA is TGTGCCAGCGGGGAGCGGGAGGCTTTCTACGAGCAGTACTTC.

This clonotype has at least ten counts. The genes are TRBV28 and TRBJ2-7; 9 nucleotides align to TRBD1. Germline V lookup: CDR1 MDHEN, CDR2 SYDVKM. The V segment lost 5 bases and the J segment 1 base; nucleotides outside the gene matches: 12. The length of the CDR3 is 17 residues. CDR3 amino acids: CASSPLYRGRPSYEQYF. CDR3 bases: TGTGCCAGCAGTCCTCTCTACAGGGGGCGGCCGTCCTACGAGCAGTACTTC.

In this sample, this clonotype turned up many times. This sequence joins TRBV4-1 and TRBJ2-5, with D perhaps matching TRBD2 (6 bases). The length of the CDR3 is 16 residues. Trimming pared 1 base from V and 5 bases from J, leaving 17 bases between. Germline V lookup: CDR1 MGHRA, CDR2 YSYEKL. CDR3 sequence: CASSQVGGTIKETQYF. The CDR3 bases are TGCGCCAGCAGCCAAGTAGGCGGGACGATAAAGGAGACCCAGTACTTC.

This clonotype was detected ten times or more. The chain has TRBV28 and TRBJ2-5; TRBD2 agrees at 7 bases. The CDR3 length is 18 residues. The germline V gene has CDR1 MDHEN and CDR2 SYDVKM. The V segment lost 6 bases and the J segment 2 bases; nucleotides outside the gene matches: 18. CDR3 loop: CASRPYREVRAGQETQYF. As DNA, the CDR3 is TGTGCCAGCAGACCGTATCGGGAGGTTAGGGCAGGTCAAGAGACCCAGTACTTC.

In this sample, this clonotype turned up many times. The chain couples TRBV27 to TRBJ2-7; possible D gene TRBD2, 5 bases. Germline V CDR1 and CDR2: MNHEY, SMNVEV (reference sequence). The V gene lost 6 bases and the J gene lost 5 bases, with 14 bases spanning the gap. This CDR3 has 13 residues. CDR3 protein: CASRLGEGHEQYF. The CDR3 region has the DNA TGTGCCAGCAGATTAGGAGAGGGCCACGAGCAGTACTTC.

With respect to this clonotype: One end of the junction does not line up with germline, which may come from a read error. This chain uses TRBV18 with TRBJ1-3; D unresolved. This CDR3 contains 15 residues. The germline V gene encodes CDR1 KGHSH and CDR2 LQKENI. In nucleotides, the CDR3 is TGTACCAGCTCACCCCTGGACGGACCTGGAAACACCATATATTTT. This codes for CTSSPLDGPGNTIYF.

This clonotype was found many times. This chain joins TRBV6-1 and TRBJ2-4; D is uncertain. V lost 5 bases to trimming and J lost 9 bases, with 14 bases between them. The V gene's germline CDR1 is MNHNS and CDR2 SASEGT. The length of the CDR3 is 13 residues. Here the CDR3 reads CASSLGVASIQYF. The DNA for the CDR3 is TGTGCCAGCAGTCTTGGGGTAGCCAGCATTCAGTACTTC.

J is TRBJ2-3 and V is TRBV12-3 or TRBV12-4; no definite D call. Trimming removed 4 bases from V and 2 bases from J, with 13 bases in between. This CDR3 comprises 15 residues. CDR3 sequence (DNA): TGTGCCAGCAGTTCAAGTTTAGACCACACAGATACGCAGTATTTT. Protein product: CASSSSLDHTDTQYF.